This T cell receptor beta chain came from a study of T cell changes during pregnancy in multiple sclerosis (dated by TCRdb to the late 2010s). Background for the entire study: In women with multiple sclerosis, the researchers looked at how the T cell repertoire shifted as pregnancy progressed.

This clone has more than one count but fewer than ten. Its antigen target is currently unknown. No clone much larger than this one lies a single base away; base qualities are absent. The germline V gene supplies CDR1 MGHRA and CDR2 YSYEKL. At the junction V is shortened by 0 bases and J by 14 bases, with 17 bases in between. The CDR3 numbers 15 residues from cysteine through phenylalanine. Only the CDR3 portion is preserved as DNA: 45 bases, with reading frame beginning at the first base. Libraries came from the immunoSEQ multiplex PCR assay. TCRdb carries this immuneACCESS record with in-frame sequences only. Its versions omit some clonotypes, under half of them owing to an unresolved V gene in the studies checked, with the rest unexplained. The sample includes 44,000 or so clones, with about 88% observed a single time. The top ten hold about 5.4% of the sample.

The sequence was collected from a female donor in good health, enrolled as a control in a pregnancy study. The chain is assembled from TRBV4-1 and TRBJ1-6; TRBD1 might be the D gene, on 6 matching bases. The sample here was CD8+ T cells from peripheral blood mononuclear cells, taken after pregnancy. The DNA sequence reads TGCGCCAGCAGCCAAGAAAGGACTGCCCCAGGGGCCCTCCACTTT. Protein translation: CASSQERTAPGALHF.